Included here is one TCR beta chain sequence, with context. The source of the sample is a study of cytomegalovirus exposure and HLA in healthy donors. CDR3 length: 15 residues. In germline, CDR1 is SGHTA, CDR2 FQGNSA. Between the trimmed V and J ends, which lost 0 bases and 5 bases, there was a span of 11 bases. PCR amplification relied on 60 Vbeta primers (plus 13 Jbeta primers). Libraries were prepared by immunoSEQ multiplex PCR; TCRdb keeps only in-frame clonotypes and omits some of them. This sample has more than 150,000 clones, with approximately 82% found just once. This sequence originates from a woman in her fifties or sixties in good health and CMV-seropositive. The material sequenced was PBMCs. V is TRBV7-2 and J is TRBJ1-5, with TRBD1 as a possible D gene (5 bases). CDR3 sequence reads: CASSLASGKDQPQHF. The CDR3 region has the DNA TGTGCCAGCAGCTTAGCTTCAGGGAAGGATCAGCCCCAGCATTTT.